This T cell receptor (beta chain) was documented in a study of T cell responses to AZD1222 COVID-19 vaccine. General study findings and limits: Clonal diversity was possibly underestimated, and white British individuals and females predominated among donors. Reports say nearly half of spike-specific TCRs go after unmutated variant regions.

TCRdb's copy holds only in-frame clones and misses some; the assay was immunoSEQ multiplex PCR. The sample includes approximately 120,000 clones, approximately 91% of them seen just once. This clone was picked up one time. Its antigen is currently unknown. CDR3 length: 15 amino acids. Per the germline V gene, CDR1 is SGHDN and CDR2 is FVKESK. The V end was cut by 3 bases, the J end by 5 bases, with 14 bases between. The TCR originated in an adult in good health. Source: peripheral blood, taken on day 0 of AZD1222 vaccination. The chain recombines TRBV14 with TRBJ2-4; D may be TRBD1 (6 bases). This CDR3 is CASSHRGGVENIQYF. Here the CDR3 DNA reads TGTGCCAGCAGCCACCGAGGGGGAGTAGAAAACATTCAGTACTTC.